These 8 T cell receptor beta chains were all obtained from the same sample, sequenced in a study of blood T cell repertoires in COVID-19. TCRdb keeps only in-frame clones here, not all; method: immunoSEQ multiplex PCR. The repertoire has over 200,000 clones, around 85% of them found once; the top ten carry roughly 5%. Sequencing used peripheral blood. The receptors stem from a human donor in a cohort sampled during active COVID-19.

This chain joins TRBV11-2 and TRBJ2-2; 13 nucleotides line up with TRBD2. Germline loops: CDR1 SGHAT, CDR2 FQNNGV. This CDR3 contains 16 residues. V gave up 3 bases and J gave up 5 bases; unmatched junction bases: 3. The CDR3 is CASSFWGLAGTGELFF. DNA for the CDR3: TGTGCCAGCAGCTTCTGGGGACTAGCGGGAACCGGGGAGCTGTTTTTT.

This clone was seen only once. The V gene is TRBV5-6, the J gene TRBJ2-1, with D tentatively TRBD2 (6 bases). Germline loops: CDR1 SGHDT, CDR2 YYEEEE. V was cut by 4 bases and J by 7 bases, with 18 bases left in between. The CDR3 is 15 amino acids. CDR3 amino acids: CASSVTRDGGNEQFF. Here the CDR3 DNA reads TGTGCCAGCAGCGTTACTAGGGATGGGGGGAATGAGCAGTTCTTC.

This clone was seen a few times. The chain is built from TRBV19 and TRBJ2-7, with 10 bases identical to TRBD2. V was pared by 3 bases and J by 3 bases, with 32 bases of the junction left unmatched. Germline V gene sequence: CDR1 LNHDA, CDR2 SQIVND (reference sequence). This CDR3 spans 24 amino acids. The CDR3 nucleotides are TGTGCCAGTAGTATTTTTTTTTCATCCCGAAGTCAGCTAGCGGGAGAATACAGTGGCTACGAGCAGTACTTC. Protein product: CASSIFFSSRSQLAGEYSGYEQYF.

The rearrangement uses TRBV30 and TRBJ2-3; 7 bases agree with TRBD2. Germline V CDR1 and CDR2: GTSNPN, SVGIG (reference sequence). V was clipped by 0 bases and J by 8 bases; unmatched bases: 14. The CDR3 has 16 residues. The CDR3 region has the DNA TGTGCCTGGAGTGTACTAAGCAGCGGGACCTGGGGTACGCAGTATTTT. Its protein is CAWSVLSSGTWGTQYF. Based on the CDR3 plus reference TRBV30 and TRBJ2-3, the full variable domain is SQTIHQWPATLVQPVGSPLSLECTVEGTSNPNLYWYRQAAGRGLQLLFYSVGIGQISSEVPQNLSASRPQDRQFILSSKKLLLSDSGFYLCAWSVLSSGTWGTQYFGPGTRLTVL.

The chain joins TRBV4-2 to TRBJ2-1; TRBD1 aligns across 12 bases. Germline CDR1 reads LGHNA; CDR2 reads YNFKEQ. CDR3 length equals 16 residues. With V trimmed by 2 bases and J by 6 bases, 5 bases remained unmatched. CDR3 bases: TGTGCCAGCAGCCAACGGGACAGGGGGCCAAGCAATGAGCAGTTCTTC. Encoded protein: CASSQRDRGPSNEQFF.

The chain has TRBV24-1 and TRBJ2-2; a weak D match, TRBD1 (5 bases). The CDR3 covers 12 residues. Trimming removed 11 bases from V and 1 base from J, with 7 bases in between. Per the germline V gene, CDR1 is KGHDR and CDR2 is SFDVKD. This CDR3 is CASGQNTGELFF. CDR3 bases: TGTGCCAGCGGACAGAACACCGGGGAGCTGTTTTTT.

The rearrangement uses TRBV7-2 and TRBJ2-1; possibly TRBD1 for D (6 bases). This CDR3 comprises 14 residues. In germline, CDR1 is SGHTA, CDR2 FQGNSA. With 3 bases removed from V and 7 bases from J, the gap between germline ends came to 13 bases. This CDR3 is CASSFSFRGNEQFF. CDR3 nucleotides: TGTGCCAGCAGCTTCTCCTTCAGGGGAAATGAGCAGTTCTTC.

The V gene is TRBV19, the J gene TRBJ1-1; D uncertain. Germline loops: CDR1 LNHDA, CDR2 SQIVND (reference sequence). The CDR3 has 14 amino acids. Trimming pared 4 bases from V and 0 bases from J, leaving 9 bases between. In DNA, the CDR3 is TGTGCCAGTAGTAATCCCTACCTGAACACTGAAGCTTTCTTT. Amino acid sequence: CASSNPYLNTEAFF. The full variable domain, its missing parts supplied by reference TRBV19 and TRBJ1-1, is DGGITQSPKYLFRKEGQNVTLSCEQNLNHDAMYWYRQDPGQGLRLIYYSQIVNDFQKGDIAEGYSVSREKKESFPLTVTSAQKNPTAFYLCASSNPYLNTEAFFGQGTRLTVV.